The clone carrying this T cell receptor (beta chain) occurred a few times. The source of the sample is a study of T-cell reconstitution after alpha-beta-depleted transplantation in children. The CDR3 length is 17 residues. CDR1 is SGHVS, CDR2 FNYEAQ, per germline. Trimming cost V 5 bases and J 0 bases; bases outside gene matches: 10. A library of TCRbeta sequences, prepared with unique molecular identifiers, was generated. MiXCR was run by TCRdb on the PCR reads, yielding one entry per CDR3 protein. This sample has 250,000 to 300,000 distinct CDR3 sequences, with more than 9% found just once. Material: PBMCs from the stem cell graft donor, obtained from the stem cell graft. This receptor was obtained from a human donor who donated a stem cell graft to a child with SCID. V usage is TRBV7-6 and J usage is TRBJ2-3, with TRBD1 matching over 8 bases. The CDR3 DNA is TGTGCCAGCAGCCTTACCCCAGGACAGGGTAGCACAGATACGCAGTATTTT. Translated: CASSLTPGQGSTDTQYF.